Reported below is one T cell receptor (beta chain). The assay was immunoSEQ multiplex PCR, and TCRdb's table has in-frame clones only and misses some. This sample has about 59,000 clones; around 67% occur once, and the top ten carry around 13%. The data were taken from a study of blood T cell repertoires in COVID-19. Looking at the study overall: COVID-19 samples, acute and convalescent, were from the United States, Italy and Spain.

This TCR was recovered from a woman in her seventies with acute or convalescent COVID-19. Sequencing was performed on peripheral blood.

CDR3 region: CASSIITQGRNEQFF. CDR3 bases: TGTGCCAGTAGTATTATAACACAGGGTCGGAATGAGCAGTTCTTC. This chain connects TRBV19 to TRBJ2-1; maybe TRBD1 (6 bases). The germline CDR1 and CDR2 sequences are LNHDA and SQIVND (reference sequence). V was shortened by 3 bases and J by 7 bases, with 16 bases between the two germline ends. The CDR3 spans 15 residues.